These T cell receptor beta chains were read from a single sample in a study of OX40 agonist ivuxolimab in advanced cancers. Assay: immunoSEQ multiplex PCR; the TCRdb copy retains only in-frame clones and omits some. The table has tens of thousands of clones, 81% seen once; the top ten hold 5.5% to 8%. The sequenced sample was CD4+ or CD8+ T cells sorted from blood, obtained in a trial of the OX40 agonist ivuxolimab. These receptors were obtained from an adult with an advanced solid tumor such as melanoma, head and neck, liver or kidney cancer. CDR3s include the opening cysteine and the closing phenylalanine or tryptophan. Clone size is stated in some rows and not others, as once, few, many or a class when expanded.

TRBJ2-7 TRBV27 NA CASSLSSAGLEQYF
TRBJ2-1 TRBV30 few CAWSPGPINEQFF
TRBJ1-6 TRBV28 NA CASSLLKGGLNSPLHF
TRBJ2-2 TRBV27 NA CASSYLGPANTGELFF
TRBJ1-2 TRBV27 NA CASSLLGFQGAGGYTF
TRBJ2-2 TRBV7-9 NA CASSLVVLNTGELFF
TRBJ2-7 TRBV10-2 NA CASSDERGYEQYF
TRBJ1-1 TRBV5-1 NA CASRGVNTEAFF
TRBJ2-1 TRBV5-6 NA CASSPLSSYNEQFF
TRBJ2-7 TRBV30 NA CAWRGPSYEQYF
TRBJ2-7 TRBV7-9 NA CASSFPGISYEQYF
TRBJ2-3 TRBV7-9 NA CASSQGTSGGGGTDTQYF
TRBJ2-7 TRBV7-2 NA CASSLGRVYEQYF
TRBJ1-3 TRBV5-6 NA CASSQGDSSTGNTIYF
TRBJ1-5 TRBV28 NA CASSLLNPGSNQPQHF
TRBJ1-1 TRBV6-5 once CASSPGGFDTEAFF
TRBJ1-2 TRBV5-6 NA CASSTLSGYTF
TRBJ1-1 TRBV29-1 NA CSVEGIQGPEAFF
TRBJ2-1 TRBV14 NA CASSPRLAGGVNEQFF
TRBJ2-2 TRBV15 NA CATKELAERNTGELFF
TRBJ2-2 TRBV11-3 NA CASSSPPQTGELFF
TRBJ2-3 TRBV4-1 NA CASSQETSGRSTDTQYF